The clone carrying this TCR beta chain was observed once. The antigen is undetermined. The data were taken from a study of cytomegalovirus exposure and HLA in healthy donors. Study findings and constraints: A classifier reportedly called cytomegalovirus status with high sensitivity and specificity. Within the approximately 130 validation repertoires, first-cohort TCR clusters tended to co-occur, according to a later analysis.

Generated by immunoSEQ multiplex PCR, the TCRdb table keeps only in-frame clones and is missing some. This sample has some 260,000 clones, with more than 75% found just once. This CDR3 has 16 residues. Germline CDR1 MDHEN, CDR2 SYDVKM. The trim removed 2 bases at V and 4 bases at J, leaving 9 bases unmatched. The rearrangement joins TRBV28 to TRBJ1-1, with 8 bases matching TRBD1. Sequenced sample: PBMCs. The TCR was taken from a young man in good health and CMV-seropositive. The CDR3 DNA follows: TGTGCCAGCAGTTTACAATCGGACAGGGTGGTCACTGAAGCTTTCTTT. It specifies CASSLQSDRVVTEAFF. The variable domain in full, completed from reference TRBV28 and TRBJ1-1, reads DVKVTQSSRYLVKRTGEKVFLECVQDMDHENMFWYRQDPGLGLRLIYFSYDVKMKEKGDIPEGYSVSREKKERFSLILESASTNQTSMYLCASSLQSDRVVTEAFFGQGTRLTVV.